This T cell receptor (beta chain) emerged from a study of T cells in Graves' hyperthyroidism and ophthalmopathy. This CDR3 has 14 amino acids. V lost 2 bases and J lost 8; bases outside the gene matches: 9. Germline lookup yields CDR1 SGHDT and CDR2 YYEEEE. Notes on this clonotype: Its antigen is undetermined.

Points from the study as a whole: In simple terms, a model built on 13 V-J features told ophthalmopathy apart from stable hyperthyroidism. Most thyroid clonotypes expanded above 0.001 appeared in blood too. Model output signaled ophthalmopathy a median approximately six months ahead of onset.

Researchers amplified the TCR beta CDR3 regions from RNA transcripts. A first-round RT-PCR of the TCR CDR3 used the HTBI primer set. TCRdb itself ran the multiplex PCR reads through MiXCR, one entry per CDR3 protein. Found here are some 620,000 distinct CDR3 sequences, around 15% of them singletons; the top ten hold less than 4.5%. The chain recombines TRBV5-6 with TRBJ1-1, with TRBD1 matching 7 bases. This sequence originates from a woman aged 25 to 39 with Graves' hyperthyroidism. The sequencing sample was made of blood. The CDR3 here is CASSLFDRAPEAFF. The CDR3 region has the DNA TGTGCCAGCAGCTTATTCGACAGGGCGCCCGAAGCTTTCTTT.